This record looks at one T cell receptor beta chain sequence and its context. The CDR3 has 18 amino acids. The germline V gene encodes CDR1 SGHRS and CDR2 YFSETQ. V lost 2 bases, J lost 0 bases, and 15 bases lay in between. Authors' methods: Using reference gene primer amplification, nucleated cell counts were estimated. This table comes from immunoSEQ multiplex PCR, and its TCRdb copy is limited to in-frame clones, with some not included. The V and J calls and clone size come from that table; D and trimming were worked out from the DNA. Found here are about 160,000 clones, about three quarters of them singletons; the top ten hold roughly 8.4%. This sample stems from a study of blood T cell repertoires in COVID-19. Background on the study: Acute-phase and convalescent COVID-19 samples originated in the United States, Italy and Spain. Nucleic acid was either cDNA or gDNA, and it came from T cells, B-cell-depleted T cells, or PBMCs.

Input material: peripheral blood. V and J are TRBV5-1 and TRBJ2-6, with a tentative D call TRBD1 (5 bases). The TCR originated in a man in his 60s with acute or convalescent COVID-19. CDR3 protein: CASSFNSQGTSGANVLTF. CDR3 DNA: TGCGCCAGCAGCTTCAATTCCCAGGGAACCTCTGGGGCCAACGTCCTGACTTTC.